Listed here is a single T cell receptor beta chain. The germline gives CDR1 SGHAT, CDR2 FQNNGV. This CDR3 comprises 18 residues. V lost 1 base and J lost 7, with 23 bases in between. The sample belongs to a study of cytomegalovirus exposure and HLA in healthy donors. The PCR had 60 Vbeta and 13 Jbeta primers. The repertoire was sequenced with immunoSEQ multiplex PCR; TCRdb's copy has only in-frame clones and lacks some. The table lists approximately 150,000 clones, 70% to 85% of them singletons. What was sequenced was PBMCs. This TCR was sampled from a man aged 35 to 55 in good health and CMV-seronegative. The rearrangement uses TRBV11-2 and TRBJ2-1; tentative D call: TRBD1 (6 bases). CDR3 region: CASSLVAGIGPTGNEQFF. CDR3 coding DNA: TGTGCCAGCAGCTTAGTGGCGGGCATAGGGCCCACAGGGAATGAGCAGTTCTTC.